This TCR beta chain was sequenced during a study of blood T cell repertoires in COVID-19. About the research overall: The samples span acute and convalescent COVID-19 from the United States, Italy and Spain. PBMCs, B-cell-depleted T cells, or T cells were the source of the cDNA or gDNA that made up the material.

Methods used by the authors: Scientists estimated how many nucleated cells there were by amplifying reference gene primers. TCRdb keeps only in-frame clones here, not all; method: immunoSEQ multiplex PCR. D and trimming come from the DNA, and the V and J calls and clone size come from that table. Of fewer than 300,000 clones in the sample, roughly 80% were seen once. V lost 3 bases and J 3 bases, leaving 15 bases between the germline ends. Germline loops: CDR1 KGHSH, CDR2 LQKENI. The CDR3 is made up of 16 amino acids. The genes are TRBV18 and TRBJ1-5, with D hard to call. Sequencing used peripheral blood. The TCR was taken from a woman aged 65 to 85 with active or convalescent COVID-19. Written as DNA, the CDR3 is TGTGCCAGCTCACCCAGTAACGGAGGGTTCAATCAGCCCCAGCATTTT. It specifies CASSPSNGGFNQPQHF. Drawing the rest from reference TRBV18 and TRBJ1-5, the complete variable domain is NAGVMQNPRHLVRRRGQEARLRCSPMKGHSHVYWYRQLPEEGLKFMVYLQKENIIDESGMPKERFSAEFPKEGPSILRIQQVVRGDSAAYFCASSPSNGGFNQPQHFGDGTRLSIL.